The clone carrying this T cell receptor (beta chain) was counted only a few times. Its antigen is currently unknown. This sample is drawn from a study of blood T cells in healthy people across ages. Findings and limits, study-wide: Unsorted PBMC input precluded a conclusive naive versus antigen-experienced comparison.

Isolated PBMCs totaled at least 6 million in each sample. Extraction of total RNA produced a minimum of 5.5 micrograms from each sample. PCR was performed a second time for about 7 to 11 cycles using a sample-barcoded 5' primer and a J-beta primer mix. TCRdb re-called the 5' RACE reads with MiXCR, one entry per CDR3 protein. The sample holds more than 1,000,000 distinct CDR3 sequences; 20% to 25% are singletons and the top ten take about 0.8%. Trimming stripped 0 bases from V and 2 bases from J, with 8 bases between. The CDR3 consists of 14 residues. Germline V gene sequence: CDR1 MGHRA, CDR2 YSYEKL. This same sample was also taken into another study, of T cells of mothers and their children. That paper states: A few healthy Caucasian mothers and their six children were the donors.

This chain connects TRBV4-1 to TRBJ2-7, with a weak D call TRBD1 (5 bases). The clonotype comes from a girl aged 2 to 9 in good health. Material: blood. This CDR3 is CASSQDKGTYEQYF. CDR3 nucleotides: TGCGCCAGCAGCCAAGATAAGGGGACCTACGAGCAGTACTTC.